This passage covers 20 T cell receptor beta chains from one sample sequenced in a study of molecular identifiers for immune sequencing clone quantification. MiXCR was run by TCRdb on the PCR reads, yielding one entry per CDR3 protein. There are about half a million distinct CDR3 sequences in the sample; approximately 25% occur only once, and around 0.79% lies in the top ten. The sequenced material came from naive CD8+ T cells from blood, with Jurkat cell RNA spiked in. The subset denotes: FACS-sorted CD8+CD4-CCR7+CD45RA+ naive T cells. The receptors derive from a human donor in good health. Some libraries in this study had Jurkat cell RNA spiked in.

This chain connects TRBV10-3 to TRBJ2-1, with 7 bases matching TRBD2. The ends lost 4 bases at V and 9 bases at J; junction bases unmatched: 9. This CDR3 has 14 residues. CDR1 is ENHRY and CDR2 is SYGVKD in the germline V gene. DNA of the CDR3: TGTGCCATCAGTGCCCCACAGACTAGCCCTGAGCAGTTCTTC. Translation: CAISAPQTSPEQFF.

The CDR3 DNA reads TGTGCCAGCAGTTACTCTTCTCAACAGGGACACTACGAGCAGTACTTC. Protein product: CASSYSSQQGHYEQYF. The chain couples TRBV6-2 or TRBV6-3 to TRBJ2-7, with TRBD1 as a possible D gene (6 bases). Trimming cost V 0 bases and J 3 bases, with 15 bases left between them. Per the germline V gene, CDR1 is MNHEY and CDR2 is SVGEGT. This CDR3 region has 16 residues.

This clonotype was seen ten or more times. The chain carries TRBV7-4 and TRBJ1-5, with D perhaps matching TRBD1 (5 bases). V lost 4 bases, J lost 7 bases, and 20 bases lay in between. CDR1 and CDR2 (germline): SGHVT, SQSDAQ. The length of the CDR3 is 16 residues. The CDR3 region is CASSSEPVGGGQPQHF. CDR3 DNA: TGTGCCAGCAGCTCCGAACCCGTCGGGGGGGGGCAGCCCCAGCATTTT. The full variable domain, rest sourced from reference TRBV7-4 and TRBJ1-5, is GAGVSQSPRYKVAKRGRDVALRCDSISGHVTLYWYRQTLGQGSEVLTYSQSDAQRDKSGRPSGRFSAERPERSVSTLKIQRTEQGDSAVYLCASSSEPVGGGQPQHFGDGTRLSIL.

The chain is built from TRBV4-1 and TRBJ2-7; tentative D call: TRBD1 (7 bases). This CDR3 spans 13 amino acids. Trimming left V 3 bases short and J 6 bases short, with 12 bases between. Germline lookup yields CDR1 MGHRA and CDR2 YSYEKL. The DNA of the CDR3 is TGCGCCAGCAGCCAGGCAGGGGGGATCGAGCAGTACTTC. Its protein is CASSQAGGIEQYF.

Many counts were recorded for this clonotype. The junction departs from germline at one end; a sequencing error may be responsible. The chain joins TRBV4-3 to TRBJ2-7, with 13 positions matching TRBD2. Per the germline V gene, CDR1 is LGHNA and CDR2 is YSLEER. The CDR3 length is 15 residues. As DNA, the CDR3 is TGTGCCAGCAGCCAAGGACTAGCGGGAGCCTACGAGCAGTACTTC. Translation: CASSQGLAGAYEQYF.

This chain links TRBV21-1 with TRBJ2-2; TRBD2 is the table's D call and was not checked against the DNA. TRBV21-1 is labeled a pseudogene. The CDR3 runs 17 residues. CDR3 amino acids: CASRPCSGSLGTGELFF. DNA of the CDR3: TGTGCCAGCAGACCTTGTAGCGGGAGCTTGGGAACCGGGGAGCTGTTTTTT.

This clonotype was counted between two and nine times. The J gene is TRBJ1-4, the V gene TRBV28; weak D call: TRBD1 (6 bases). The V and J ends lost 1 base and 4 bases respectively, with 25 bases between them. CDR1 and CDR2 (germline): MDHEN, SYDVKM. CDR3 length: 20 amino acids. CDR3 in DNA: TGTGCCAGCAGTTTATATCGGGGGGCGCTTCCCAGGTCCGATAATGAAAAACTGTTTTTT. This gives the protein CASSLYRGALPRSDNEKLFF.

The table lists this clonotype with a few counts. The CDR3 DNA sequence: TGTGCCAGCAGCCGGACTAGCGGGAGCAACGAGCAGTACTTC. It yields the protein CASSRTSGSNEQYF. J is TRBJ2-7 and V is TRBV14; 13 nucleotides line up with TRBD2. Germline V gene sequence: CDR1 SGHDN, CDR2 FVKESK. V shed 4 bases, J shed 5 bases, and the junction held 2 bases outside the gene matches. The CDR3 sequence is 14 residues long.

There are a few counts of this clonotype. The CDR3 region is CSAKSPLAGDLVIETQYF. The DNA for the CDR3 is TGCAGTGCTAAATCCCCCCTAGCGGGCGACTTAGTTATAGAGACCCAGTACTTC. This chain uses TRBV20-1 with TRBJ2-5, with 8 positions matching TRBD2. The CDR3 has 18 amino acids. The germline V gene has CDR1 DFQATT and CDR2 SNEGSKA (reference sequence). Germline trimming cut 4 bases from V and 4 bases from J; bases unmatched to any gene: 20.

This clonotype was recorded many times. For the CDR3, the DNA is TGTGCCAGCAGCGGGGGACAGGGTCCCCACGAGCAGTACTTC. Translated: CASSGGQGPHEQYF. V and J are TRBV5-6 and TRBJ2-7, with 9 bases aligning to TRBD1. V was clipped by 4 bases and J by 5 bases; unmatched bases: 7. This CDR3 is built from 14 residues. Germline assignment: CDR1 SGHDT and CDR2 YYEEEE.

This clonotype was seen a few times. This chain connects TRBV20-1 to TRBJ2-7; TRBD1 might be the D (5 bases). Per germline, CDR1 DFQATT and CDR2 SNEGSKA (reference sequence). V was cut by 3 bases and J by 3 bases, with 15 bases left in between. The CDR3 is 14 residues long. CDR3 region: CSARHQDTIYEQYF. The DNA for the CDR3 is TGCAGTGCTAGGCACCAGGACACCATCTACGAGCAGTACTTC.

A few counts support this clonotype. The CDR3: CASSFETGYGYTF. The CDR3 DNA reads as TGTGCCAGCAGTTTTGAGACAGGCTATGGCTACACCTTC. The V gene is TRBV27, the J gene TRBJ1-2, with D perhaps matching TRBD1 (6 bases). The CDR3 is made up of 13 amino acids. CDR1 is MNHEY and CDR2 is SMNVEV in the germline V gene (reference sequence). V lost 3 bases and J 4 bases, leaving 9 bases between the germline ends.

This clonotype was seen ten or more times. The rearrangement links TRBV4-3 to TRBJ2-1; D unresolved. The V and J ends lost 0 bases and 5 bases respectively, with 5 bases between them. The germline V gene has CDR1 LGHNA and CDR2 YSLEER. There are 13 residues in the CDR3. This CDR3 is CASSQDRNNEQFF. CDR3 DNA sequence: TGCGCCAGCAGCCAAGACAGGAACAATGAGCAGTTCTTC.

There are a few counts of this clonotype. This chain's CDR3 is CASSQEKGRNRVALHF. CDR3 nucleotide sequence: TGTGCCAGCAGCCAAGAAAAGGGGCGAAACAGGGTCGCCCTCCACTTT. The chain employs TRBV3-1 and TRBJ1-6; tentatively, D is TRBD1 (6 bases). The CDR3 is made up of 16 amino acids. V was pared by 0 bases and J by 14 bases, with 20 bases between. Germline CDR1 LGHDT, CDR2 YNNKEL (reference sequence).

The CDR3 DNA follows: TGCGCCAGCAGCCTTCGGGACGACCCGGTGACCGGGGAGCTGTTTTTT. This gives the protein CASSLRDDPVTGELFF. The chain carries TRBV4-1 and TRBJ2-2; tentatively, D is TRBD1 or TRBD2 (5 bases each). This CDR3 is 16 amino acids long. V dropped 4 bases and J dropped 5 bases, with 17 bases sitting between them. Per the germline V gene, CDR1 is MGHRA and CDR2 is YSYEKL.

As for this clonotype: This could be a read error, since a much larger clone is one nucleotide away. The V gene is TRBV18, the J gene TRBJ2-3, with unresolved D. The CDR3 is made up of 11 amino acids. Germline loops: CDR1 KGHSH, CDR2 LQKENI. The CDR3 DNA reads as TGTGCCAGCTCACCATCAGATACGCGGTATTTT. Residues: CASSPSDTRYF.

Remarks on this clonotype: Germline and junction disagree at one end, which may indicate a read error. The chain links TRBV27 to TRBJ1-6; D is uncertain. CDR1 is MNHEY, CDR2 SMNVEV, per germline (reference sequence). The CDR3 spans 14 residues. The CDR3 region has the DNA TGTGCCAGCAGTTTAGCGGGATATAATCCACCCCTCCACTTT. Encoded protein: CASSLAGYNPPLHF.

The chain's CDR3 is CASSLGGSLNEQYF. CDR3 in DNA: TGCGCCAGCAGCTTAGGCGGGAGTTTGAACGAGCAGTACTTC. This chain links TRBV5-1 with TRBJ2-7, with 7 bases identical to TRBD2. This CDR3 is built from 14 residues. V trimming: 2 bases; J trimming: 5 bases; junction bases outside the gene matches: 7. The V gene's germline CDR1 is SGHRS and CDR2 YFSETQ.

The chain joins TRBV10-3 to TRBJ2-1; D is perhaps TRBD2 (6 bases). Germline lookup yields CDR1 ENHRY and CDR2 SYGVKD. The CDR3 runs 15 residues. The V end was cut by 3 bases, the J end by 6 bases, with 15 bases between. The CDR3 spells CAISDNRIAANEQFF. The CDR3, as DNA: TGTGCCATCAGTGATAACAGGATAGCGGCCAATGAGCAGTTCTTC.

Comments on this clonotype: Given a much more abundant clone one base away, this may be a read error. The chain couples TRBV5-6 to TRBJ1-1; 9 bases fit TRBD1. J lost 0 bases, V lost 6 bases, and 9 bases had no gene match. The CDR3 is 16 amino acids. CDR1 is SGHDT and CDR2 is YYEEEE in the germline V gene. CDR3 DNA sequence: TGTGCCAGCAACGGGGGACAGGGCAGTATGAACACTGAAGCTTTCTTT. It codes for CASNGGQGSMNTEAFF.